The source of this T cell receptor (beta chain) is a study of shared clonotypes between healthy human individuals. Study conclusions and caveats: Despite large depth, sorted-subset datasets appeared incompletely sequenced. Deeper or shallower sequencing was expected to change how clonotypes are shared among donors. Naive subsets tended to show greater estimated richness than memory subsets.

Within Nashville, Tennessee resided all donors, each a Caucasian adult. This CDR3 has 16 amino acids. CDR1 is MNHNS and CDR2 is SASEGT in the germline V gene. V lost 3 bases to trimming and J lost 7 bases; unmatched junction nucleotides: 10. With respect to this clone: What it binds is not known.

The method was immunoSEQ multiplex PCR; TCRdb's version includes in-frame clones alone and lacks a portion of them. Of roughly 1,100,000 clones listed, about 76% were seen once; the top ten hold 1.4% to 1.5%. The material sequenced was memory CD4+ T cells sorted from blood. Sample subset: CD45RA-negative fraction. The chain has TRBV6-1 and TRBJ2-2, with TRBD2 matching over 8 bases. This sequence was found in a man younger than 30 in good health. The CDR3 DNA is TGTGCCAGCAGTGACGCTCGCGGGAGGACGGGCGGGGAGCTGTTTTTT. Translation: CASSDARGRTGGELFF.